Listed here are 26 T cell receptor beta chains from one sample, sequenced in a study of PD-1 blockade in mismatch repair-deficient tumors. The assay was immunoSEQ multiplex PCR, and TCRdb's table has in-frame clones only and misses some. The data contain 95,000 to 150,000 clones, around 86% of them singletons. The source was peripheral blood, collected 44 weeks after starting pembrolizumab. The receptors shown here come from an adult with mismatch repair-deficient cancer.

The gene calls are TRBV5-1 and TRBJ2-3; D is tentatively TRBD1 or TRBD2 (6 bases each). From germline, CDR1 is SGHRS and CDR2 YFSETQ. V was clipped by 1 base and J by 1 base, with 16 bases between them. The CDR3 is 17 residues long. The CDR3 DNA follows: TGCGCCAGCAGCTTGCGACCGGCAGGGGAGGGCACAGATACGCAGTATTTT. It encodes CASSLRPAGEGTDTQYF. The whole variable domain, remainder taken from reference TRBV5-1 and TRBJ2-3, is KAGVTQTPRYLIKTRGQQVTLSCSPISGHRSVSWYQQTPGQGLQFLFEYFSETQRNKGNFPGRFSGRQFSNSRSEMNVSTLELGDSALYLCASSLRPAGEGTDTQYFGPGTRLTVL.

The chain couples TRBV5-4 to TRBJ2-3; 11 bases are shared with TRBD2. Germline V CDR1 and CDR2: SGHNT, YYREEE (reference sequence). V gave up 0 bases and J gave up 1 base; unmatched junction bases: 7. The CDR3 extends over 18 amino acids. The chain's CDR3 is CASSLGVAGGPGTDTQYF. Here the CDR3 DNA reads TGTGCCAGCAGCTTGGGGGTAGCGGGAGGGCCGGGCACAGATACGCAGTATTTT.

The chain combines TRBV5-1 with TRBJ2-1; TRBD1 might be the D (5 bases). Trimming cost V 2 bases and J 10 bases, with 19 bases left between them. The CDR3 contains 15 residues. Germline CDR1 is SGHRS and CDR2 is YFSETQ. The CDR3 DNA reads as TGCGCCAGCAGCTTTTTCGCGGACACCCGTTCAGAGCAGTTCTTC. Protein product: CASSFFADTRSEQFF.

This clone was observed a few times. V is TRBV27 and J is TRBJ1-2; perhaps TRBD1 as D (5 bases). Trimming left V 8 bases short and J 8 bases short, with 18 bases between. Germline CDR1 reads MNHEY; CDR2 reads SMNVEV (reference sequence). The CDR3 spans 13 residues. This chain's CDR3 is CASAEGAGSGYTF. The CDR3 bases are TGTGCCAGCGCCGAAGGGGCGGGTTCAGGCTACACCTTC.

V usage is TRBV29-1 and J usage is TRBJ1-5; 7 bases fit TRBD1. The CDR3 loop spans 15 amino acids. Germline-derived CDR1 and CDR2 are SQVTM and ANQGSEA. Trimming cost V 8 bases and J 2 bases; bases outside gene matches: 12. The CDR3 sequence: CSRRFLDRGNQPQHF. Written as DNA, the CDR3 is TGCAGCCGCCGCTTTCTCGACAGGGGCAATCAGCCCCAGCATTTT. The whole variable domain, filled in from reference TRBV29-1 and TRBJ1-5, reads SAVISQKPSRDICQRGTSLTIQCQVDSQVTMMFWYRQQPGQSLTLIATANQGSEATYESGFVIDKFPISRPNLTFSTLTVSNMSPEDSSIYLCSRRFLDRGNQPQHFGDGTRLSIL.

A word on this clone: At one end, the junction sequence differs from germline, possibly due to a read error. The J gene is TRBJ2-2, the V gene TRBV5-4; 7 nucleotides match TRBD2. From germline, CDR1 is SGHNT and CDR2 YYREEE (reference sequence). The length of the CDR3 is 16 residues. This CDR3 is CASNLGGTSNTGELFF. The CDR3 DNA sequence: TGTGCCAGCAACTTGGGGGGGACTTCGAACACCGGGGAGCTGTTTTTT.

This chain uses TRBV6-6 with TRBJ2-7; 10 bases match TRBD1. The CDR3 extends over 14 amino acids. V lost 2 bases, J lost 5 bases, and 3 bases stayed unmatched. Germline V gene data show CDR1 as MNHNY and CDR2 as SVGAGI (reference sequence). The DNA of the CDR3 is TGTGCCAGCAGTTACGGGGACAGGGGAAACGAGCAGTACTTC. This translates into CASSYGDRGNEQYF.

The chain has TRBV30 and TRBJ2-7, with 9 positions matching TRBD1. This CDR3 has 12 residues. Germline V gene data show CDR1 as GTSNPN and CDR2 as SVGIG (reference sequence). Trimming took 5 bases from V and 5 from J; bases not matched to a gene: 4. This CDR3 reads CAWGTGSNEQYF. CDR3 sequence (DNA): TGTGCCTGGGGGACAGGGTCGAACGAGCAGTACTTC.

The chain has TRBV7-6 and TRBJ1-5, with a possible D match to TRBD1 (5 bases). V lost 1 base and J 5 bases, leaving 12 bases between the germline ends. Germline values: CDR1 SGHVS, CDR2 FNYEAQ. The CDR3 covers 15 residues. CDR3 DNA sequence: TGTGCCAGCAGCTTAGAGCCAGGGCGAGATCAGCCCCAGCATTTT. Translating it yields CASSLEPGRDQPQHF.

The chain uses TRBV5-5 and TRBJ1-2; D is unclear. Germline assignment: CDR1 SGHKS and CDR2 YYEKEE (reference sequence). CDR3 size: 15 residues. Trimming took off 0 bases at V and 2 bases at J, with 11 bases between the two ends. CDR3 region: CASSLGPGPNYGYTF. For the CDR3, the DNA is TGTGCCAGCAGCTTGGGGCCGGGTCCCAACTATGGCTACACCTTC.

The V and J genes are TRBV10-3 and TRBJ2-3; 10 nucleotides match TRBD2. The CDR3 totals 15 residues. The J segment lost 2 bases and the V segment lost 4 bases, leaving 3 bases of the junction unmatched. Germline-derived CDR1 and CDR2 are ENHRY and SYGVKD. For the CDR3, the DNA is TGTGCCATCAGTGGGACTAGCGGCCACACAGATACGCAGTATTTT. Its translation: CAISGTSGHTDTQYF.

The chain has TRBV28 and TRBJ2-7, with no clear D. The length of the CDR3 is 15 residues. Per germline, CDR1 MDHEN and CDR2 SYDVKM. V lost 5 bases to trimming and J lost 0 bases, with 14 bases between them. The CDR3 nucleotides are TGTGCCAGCAGTCCCCTCGGGCTAGTCTCCTACGAGCAGTACTTC. It codes for CASSPLGLVSYEQYF.

This clone was recorded a few times. The chain links TRBV11-3 to TRBJ2-1; D gene uncertain. Germline assignment: CDR1 SGHNT and CDR2 YENEEA. The CDR3 consists of 13 residues. Trimming pared 5 bases from V and 6 bases from J, leaving 11 bases between. CDR3 sequence (DNA): TGTGCCAGCAGCCCCGAATCCGGCAATGAGCAGTTCTTC. This sequence encodes CASSPESGNEQFF.

This clone was seen a single time. CDR3 in DNA: TGTGCCTGGAGAAACACCGGGGAGCTGTTTTTT. This gives the protein CAWRNTGELFF. V usage is TRBV30 and J usage is TRBJ2-2; D unclear. V lost 3 bases to trimming and J lost 2 bases, with 1 base between them. Germline V gene data show CDR1 as GTSNPN and CDR2 as SVGIG (reference sequence). The CDR3 totals 11 residues. The whole variable domain, filled in from reference TRBV30 and TRBJ2-2, reads SQTIHQWPATLVQPVGSPLSLECTVEGTSNPNLYWYRQAAGRGLQLLFYSVGIGQISSEVPQNLSASRPQDRQFILSSKKLLLSDSGFYLCAWRNTGELFFGEGSRLTVL.

The chain is built from TRBV6-6 and TRBJ1-2, with D unclear. The CDR3 sequence is 16 residues long. Germline V CDR1 and CDR2: MNHNY, SVGAGI (reference sequence). V lost 6 bases and J 1 base, leaving 18 bases between the germline ends. The CDR3 protein is CASSHHRRRVNYGYTF. The DNA of the CDR3 is TGTGCCAGCAGCCACCACCGCCGTCGGGTTAACTATGGCTACACCTTC.

DNA of the CDR3: TGTGCCAGCAGTAGGAAAGCGGGAGCACTTATTCAAGAGACCCAGTACTTC. It yields the protein CASSRKAGALIQETQYF. This chain connects TRBV27 to TRBJ2-5; 8 bases match TRBD2. Looked up from germline, CDR1 is MNHEY and CDR2 is SMNVEV (reference sequence). The CDR3 runs to 17 residues. Unmatched junction bases numbered 13, after V lost 5 bases and J lost 2 bases.

The chain employs TRBV11-2 and TRBJ2-7; TRBD2 matches at 10 bases. V shed 2 bases, J shed 2 bases, and the junction held 6 bases outside the gene matches. Germline V gene sequence: CDR1 SGHAT, CDR2 FQNNGV. This CDR3 is 16 amino acids long. CDR3 region: CASSLSGRASPYEQYF. CDR3 sequence (DNA): TGTGCCAGCAGCTTAAGCGGGAGGGCCTCTCCCTACGAGCAGTACTTC.

The rearrangement uses TRBV29-1 and TRBJ1-2, with D maybe TRBD1 (6 bases). The CDR3 covers 15 residues. Per germline, CDR1 SQVTM and CDR2 ANQGSEA. V gave up 5 bases and J gave up 10 bases, with 26 bases separating them. The CDR3 DNA follows: TGCAGCGTTTTCGCCCTCCGGGACACAATTTTCTTCTACACCTTC. It encodes CSVFALRDTIFFYTF.

The chain recombines TRBV28 with TRBJ1-5; D gene ambiguous. The CDR3 totals 13 residues. V dropped 8 bases and J dropped 4 bases, with 12 bases sitting between them. CDR1 is MDHEN, CDR2 SYDVKM, per germline. The CDR3 DNA follows: TGTGCCAGCTTAAACAGAGGTAATCAGCCCCAGCATTTT. It codes for CASLNRGNQPQHF.

This chain joins TRBV9 and TRBJ1-6; 7 bases line up with TRBD1. CDR3 length: 14 amino acids. V shed 3 bases and J 7 bases; nucleotides not matched to a gene: 4. Germline V gene sequence: CDR1 SGDLS, CDR2 YYNGEE. CDR3 region: CASSDTGVNSPLHF. The CDR3 DNA reads as TGTGCCAGCAGCGATACAGGGGTGAATTCACCCCTCCACTTT.

DNA of the CDR3: TGTGCCAGCTCACCACCGCGGCAGGGGGCGTTTACCGGGGAGCTGTTTTTT. This sequence encodes CASSPPRQGAFTGELFF. The gene calls are TRBV18 and TRBJ2-2, with 8 positions matching TRBD1. Germline trimming cut 0 bases from V and 5 bases from J; bases unmatched to any gene: 8. The V gene's germline CDR1 is KGHSH and CDR2 LQKENI. This CDR3 contains 17 residues.

This clone was seen only once. The gene calls are TRBV6-4 and TRBJ2-3; no reliable D call. This CDR3 has 14 amino acids. V shed 7 bases and J shed 0 bases, with 11 bases lying between them. The germline V gene has CDR1 MRHNA and CDR2 SNTAGT. The chain's CDR3 is CASTPLNSTDTQYF. In nucleotides, the CDR3 is TGTGCCAGCACCCCATTGAATAGCACAGATACGCAGTATTTT.

DNA of the CDR3: TGTGCCAGCAGCCAAGATAAGGGACACGAGCAGTACTTC. It specifies CASSQDKGHEQYF. This rearrangement joins TRBV4-2 to TRBJ2-7; the D call may be TRBD1 or TRBD2 (5 bases each). The CDR3 is 13 amino acids. Trimming removed 0 bases from V and 5 bases from J, with 8 bases in between. Per germline, CDR1 LGHNA and CDR2 YNFKEQ.

This clone was observed once. This sequence joins TRBV9 and TRBJ2-1; TRBD2 might be the D (6 bases). V was pared by 2 bases and J by 8 bases, with 14 bases between. CDR3 length: 14 residues. Germline V gene data show CDR1 as SGDLS and CDR2 as YYNGEE. CDR3 loop: CASSVGLGGYEQFF. CDR3 DNA: TGTGCCAGCAGCGTGGGCCTTGGGGGGTATGAGCAGTTCTTC.

This clone is labeled medium-sized (0.01 to 0.1%). The chain recombines TRBV4-2 with TRBJ2-6; no clear D. There are 15 residues in the CDR3. Germline CDR1 reads LGHNA; CDR2 reads YNFKEQ. Between the trimmed V and J ends, which lost 0 bases and 0 bases, there was a span of 3 bases. The CDR3: CASSQDSSGANVLTF. CDR3 nucleotide sequence: TGTGCCAGCAGCCAAGACAGCTCTGGGGCCAACGTCCTGACTTTC.

This clone was observed a handful of times. V usage is TRBV4-1 and J usage is TRBJ2-1, with D perhaps assigned TRBD1 or TRBD2 (5 bases each). Trimming removed 5 bases from V and 4 bases from J, with 18 bases in between. This CDR3 is built from 16 residues. Germline-derived CDR1 and CDR2 are MGHRA and YSYEKL. The CDR3 DNA is TGCGCCAGCAGCACCGGTCCCGGGACGAGTTACAATGAGCAGTTCTTC. The encoded protein is CASSTGPGTSYNEQFF.